This entry is about one T cell receptor beta chain. The method was immunoSEQ multiplex PCR; TCRdb's version includes in-frame clones alone and lacks a portion of them. The sample contains about 170,000 clones, approximately 91% of which appear only once. Patients in Seattle were enrolled during active infection, then followed longitudinally. The germline CDR1 and CDR2 sequences are SEHNR and FQNEAQ (reference sequence). CDR3 length equals 15 residues. The ends were cut back, 1 base at V and 1 base at J, with 10 bases in the middle. The sample comes from a study of blood T cell repertoires in COVID-19.

What was sequenced was peripheral blood. This sequence was found in a man aged 18-30 years with COVID-19, enrolled during active disease. The rearrangement uses TRBV7-9 and TRBJ1-1; TRBD1 is a possible D gene (5 bases). CDR3 sequence: CASSLVAGPNTEAFF. The DNA for the CDR3 is TGTGCCAGCAGCTTAGTAGCAGGGCCGAACACTGAAGCTTTCTTT.